This TCR beta chain was recovered during a study of vaccination and CD4 T cells after COVID-19. The wider study: SARS-CoV-2, HCoV-NL63, HCoV-OC43 and HCoV-229E supplied the overlapping spike peptides used to stimulate cells. Cultures serving as controls received a peptide pool (CEFX or HIV-1 Nef) or no peptide. Study-wide results and limits: A nonsignificant median increase from approximately 23 to 38 SARS-CoV-2-reactive clonotypes was observed.

Noted treatment: roughly 11-day PBMC culture with coronavirus spike peptide pools or control peptides (ViraFEST assay). These CD4+ T cells came from approximately ten-day cultures by negative selection. Cultured CD4+ T cell DNA underwent sequencing with the Oncomine TCR Beta short-read assay. TCRdb processed the PCR reads anew with MiXCR; each CDR3 protein has one entry. The sample holds 9,500 to 13,000 distinct CDR3 sequences; approximately 60% are singletons and the top ten take 30% to 35%. Trimming shortened V by 6 bases and J by 1 base, and 19 bases separated the two germline ends. The CDR3 runs to 15 residues. Germline CDR1 and CDR2: DFQATT and SNEGSKA (reference sequence). As regards this clonotype: Its matching antigen is unknown.

This sequence was found in a human donor who had recovered from COVID-19. Sequencing was carried out using CD4+ T cells from blood, cultured in vitro. The chain recombines TRBV20-1 with TRBJ2-7; D might be TRBD1 or TRBD2, each matching 6 bases. The CDR3, as DNA: TGCAGTGCCATGACAGGAGGGGTACCATCCTACGAGCAGTACTTC. The encoded protein is CSAMTGGVPSYEQYF.